This T cell receptor (beta chain) originates from a study of cytomegalovirus exposure and HLA in healthy donors. It was with 60 Vbeta and 13 Jbeta primers that the PCR ran. Clones were read by immunoSEQ multiplex PCR, and TCRdb kept only the in-frame ones, dropping some. The repertoire has around 200,000 clones, around 80% of them found once; the top ten carry around 4.8%. Looked up from germline, CDR1 is SGDLS and CDR2 is YYNGEE. CDR3 length: 14 amino acids. V lost 7 bases to trimming and J lost 7 bases, with 15 bases between them. Concerning this clone: Its antigen is currently unknown. Other DNA sequences in this sample translate to the same CDR3.

General observations from the study: As was reported, the HLA-A and HLA-B alleles of most subjects were accurately predicted from TCR beta sequences. Earlier results showed most TCR beta V segments being productive about 90% or about 30% of the time. 150 or so TCR beta chains were listed as cytomegalovirus-associated.

The chain combines TRBV9 with TRBJ1-6; D not resolved. This sequence originates from a woman in her 30s in good health and CMV-seropositive. Sequenced: PBMCs. The CDR3 DNA is TGTGCCAGCCAACGTGGTGCGGAGAATTCACCCCTCCACTTT. Its protein is CASQRGAENSPLHF.